What follows are 2 T cell receptor beta chains derived from one specimen sequenced in a study of blood T cell repertoires in COVID-19. The assay was immunoSEQ multiplex PCR, and TCRdb's table has in-frame clones only and misses some. The sample records approximately 220,000 clones, about four fifths being singletons. Sequences were obtained from peripheral blood. These receptors were taken from a woman aged 35 to 49 with active or convalescent COVID-19.

The rearrangement uses TRBV6-5 and TRBJ1-2, with TRBD1 identical over 7 bases. The CDR3 length is 14 residues. Trimming cost V 1 base and J 3 bases; bases outside gene matches: 2. Germline V gene data show CDR1 as MNHEY and CDR2 as SVGAGI. The CDR3, as DNA: TGTGCCAGCAGTTACTTAGGGACAGACTATGGCTACACCTTC. It specifies CASSYLGTDYGYTF.

In its sample, this clone was seen a few times. The chain uses TRBV2 and TRBJ1-6; D might be TRBD1 (6 bases). The CDR3 totals 14 residues. CDR1 SNHLY and CDR2 FYNNEI come from the germline V gene. V shed 8 bases and J shed 2 bases, with 10 bases lying between them. The CDR3: CASFWTAYNSPLHF. CDR3 sequence (DNA): TGTGCCAGCTTCTGGACAGCCTATAATTCACCCCTCCACTTT. Variable domain in full (rest from reference TRBV2 and TRBJ1-6): EPEVTQTPSHQVTQMGQEVILRCVPISNHLYFYWYRQILGQKVEFLVSFYNNEISEKSEIFDDQFSVERPDGSNFTLKIRSTKLEDSAMYFCASFWTAYNSPLHFGNGTRLTVT.